This T cell receptor (beta chain) was retrieved from a study of CD4+ T cells in melanoma. Only in-frame clones appear in the TCRdb table, and some are missing; sequencing was by immunoSEQ multiplex PCR. The table lists 13,000 or so clones, 55% to 75% of them singletons. Study observations and caveats: In melanoma, neoantigen-specific CD4+ T cells reportedly differed in differentiation state. A reported correlation linked neoantigen-specific CD4+ T cells to CD8+, macrophage and B cell function.

As concerns this clone: Its target is unknown.

The junction had 5 bases not matched to a gene; V was cut back by 5 bases and J by 6 bases. Germline CDR1 MNHEY, CDR2 SVGAGI. This CDR3 spans 13 amino acids. The TCR originated in a human donor with melanoma. Input material: cells from a culture (not recorded whether cultured in vitro). The chain uses TRBV6-5 and TRBJ1-2; 8 bases line up with TRBD1. CDR3 DNA sequence: TGTGCCAGCAGTACAGGACAGGGTGATGGCTACACCTTC. Translation: CASSTGQGDGYTF.